This T cell receptor (beta chain) is from a study of blood T cell repertoires in COVID-19. For the study at large: The cDNA or gDNA used as material had been derived from T cells, B-cell-depleted T cells, or PBMCs.

Cohort placement rested on clinical history that participants reported themselves. There are 15 residues in the CDR3. Germline CDR1 LNHDA, CDR2 SQIVND (reference sequence). J gave up 3 bases and V 2 bases, and 4 bases lay outside the gene matches. Original analysis: Amplification with reference gene primers provided the estimates of nucleated cell counts. Clones were read by immunoSEQ multiplex PCR, and TCRdb kept only the in-frame ones, dropping some. V and J calls and clone size follow that table, whereas D and trimming were derived from the DNA. This sample yields 250,000 to 350,000 clones, of which 70% to 90% are seen a single time; 5.5% to 7% belongs to the top ten.

What was sequenced was PBMCs or T cells enriched from blood (not recorded which). V usage is TRBV19 and J usage is TRBJ1-5; 7 bases line up with TRBD1. This sequence was found in a middle-aged woman who had recovered from COVID-19. CDR3 region: CASSILTGNNQPQHF. CDR3 DNA sequence: TGTGCCAGTAGTATATTGACAGGGAACAATCAGCCCCAGCATTTT. The whole variable domain, remainder taken from reference TRBV19 and TRBJ1-5, is DGGITQSPKYLFRKEGQNVTLSCEQNLNHDAMYWYRQDPGQGLRLIYYSQIVNDFQKGDIAEGYSVSREKKESFPLTVTSAQKNPTAFYLCASSILTGNNQPQHFGDGTRLSIL.